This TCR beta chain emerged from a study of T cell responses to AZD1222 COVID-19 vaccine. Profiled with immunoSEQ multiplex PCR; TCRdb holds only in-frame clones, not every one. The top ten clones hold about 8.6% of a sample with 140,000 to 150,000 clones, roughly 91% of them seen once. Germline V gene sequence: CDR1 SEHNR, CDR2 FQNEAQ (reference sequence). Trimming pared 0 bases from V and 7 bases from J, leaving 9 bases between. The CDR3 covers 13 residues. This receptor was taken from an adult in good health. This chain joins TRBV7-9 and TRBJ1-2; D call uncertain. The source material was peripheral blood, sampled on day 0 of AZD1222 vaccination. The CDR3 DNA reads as TGTGCCAGCAGCTTAGCAAGGGTTTCTGGCTACACCTTC. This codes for CASSLARVSGYTF.